Listed below are T cell receptor beta chains from one sample, sequenced in a study of CD8+ T cells in alopecia areata. The table came from immunoSEQ multiplex PCR; TCRdb's copy has only in-frame clones and leaves some out. The sample consists of more than 90,000 clones, approximately 60% of them appearing once. Specimen: CD8+ T cells sorted from blood, collected at week 4, from a patient treated with tofacitinib. The receptors shown here come from a human donor with alopecia areata. Each CDR3 is given with its conserved first and last residue. Fields, in order: D gene, clone size, J gene, V gene, CDR3 DNA, CDR3 protein. D genes are given only for firm matches. Clone size is given for some rows only: seen once, a few or many times, or a class if the clone is expanded.

D: NA; size: NA; J: TRBJ2-1; V: TRBV7-8; DNA: TGTGCCAGCAGCCTAATGCATCGGAAGGATGAGCAGTTCTTC; CDR3: CASSLMHRKDEQFF
D: TRBD1; size: NA; J: TRBJ1-2; V: TRBV19; DNA: TGTGCCAGTAGTAAGACCGGGACAGGGGCTCATGGCTACACCTTC; CDR3: CASSKTGTGAHGYTF
D: TRBD2; size: NA; J: TRBJ2-5; V: TRBV5-5; DNA: TGTGCCAGCAGCTCGCAGACAGCGGGGGCCGCAGAGACCCAGTACTTC; CDR3: CASSSQTAGAAETQYF
D: NA; size: NA; J: TRBJ2-7; V: TRBV7-9; DNA: TGTGCCAGCAGCCCTGTTGGCAGGGGATACGAGCAGTACTTC; CDR3: CASSPVGRGYEQYF
D: NA; size: few; J: TRBJ2-7; V: TRBV27; DNA: TGTGCCAGCAGTCTAAGGGGGATCTACGAGCAGTACTTC; CDR3: CASSLRGIYEQYF
D: NA; size: NA; J: TRBJ2-3; V: TRBV5-1; DNA: TGCGCCAGCAGCTTGGGGCCTCAGTTTGTGGATACGCAGTATTTT; CDR3: CASSLGPQFVDTQYF
D: NA; size: few; J: TRBJ2-1; V: TRBV27; DNA: TGTGCCAGCAGTTTGCGAAACTCCAATGAGCAGTTCTTC; CDR3: CASSLRNSNEQFF
D: TRBD1; size: few; J: TRBJ2-5; V: TRBV27; DNA: TGTGCCAGCAGTAAAGGGACAGGGCGGGAGACCCAGTACTTC; CDR3: CASSKGTGRETQYF
D: NA; size: NA; J: TRBJ1-3; V: TRBV29-1; DNA: TGCAGCGTTTTGTCTTACCGGGACGAAGGAAGAAGAAACACCATATATTTT; CDR3: CSVLSYRDEGRRNTIYF
D: NA; size: few; J: TRBJ2-2; V: TRBV4-1; DNA: TGCGCCAGCAGCCGACATGGGACCGGGGAGCTGTTTTTT; CDR3: CASSRHGTGELFF
D: TRBD1; size: NA; J: TRBJ2-3; V: TRBV4-1; DNA: TGCGCCAGCAGCCAAACATGGCCGGGACAGGGGACAGATACGCAGTATTTT; CDR3: CASSQTWPGQGTDTQYF
D: TRBD2; size: NA; J: TRBJ2-5; V: TRBV7-9; DNA: TGTGCCAGCAGCTTAGCGCGGGGGGCGCTAGAGGAGACCCAGTACTTC; CDR3: CASSLARGALEETQYF
D: NA; size: few; J: TRBJ2-5; V: TRBV6-6; DNA: TGTGCCAGCAGCGACGATCGCACAGGGAAAGAGACCCAGTACTTC; CDR3: CASSDDRTGKETQYF
D: NA; size: NA; J: TRBJ1-2; V: TRBV4-3; DNA: TGCGCCAGCAGCCTCCTTCAGGGGAAAAAGTATGGCTACACCTTC; CDR3: CASSLLQGKKYGYTF
D: NA; size: NA; J: TRBJ1-1; V: TRBV25-1; DNA: TGTGCCAGCAGTGAGGGGACTACTGAAGCTTTCTTT; CDR3: CASSEGTTEAFF
D: NA; size: NA; J: TRBJ1-5; V: TRBV4-1; DNA: TGCGCCAGCAGCCAAGCTTGGGGCCAGAGCAATCAGCCCCAGCATTTT; CDR3: CASSQAWGQSNQPQHF
D: NA; size: few; J: TRBJ1-5; V: TRBV5-6; DNA: TGTGCCAGCAGCTTGGGTGCACAGCTTAGCAATCAGCCCCAGCATTTT; CDR3: CASSLGAQLSNQPQHF
D: NA; size: NA; J: TRBJ2-7; V: TRBV7-2; DNA: TGTGCCAGCAGCTTGGGGGGGGCCGCCTACGAGCAGTACTTC; CDR3: CASSLGGAAYEQYF
D: NA; size: few; J: TRBJ2-1; V: TRBV9; DNA: TGTGCCAGCAGCGTAGGCGGCCTACCGGCAGATGAGCAGTTCTTC; CDR3: CASSVGGLPADEQFF